A selection of T cell receptor beta chains follows, all from one sample in a study of sequential checkpoint blockade in melanoma. Method: immunoSEQ multiplex PCR; TCRdb's copy keeps in-frame clones and lacks some. The sample records around 1,500 clones, 21% being singletons. Sequencing used tumor tissue (inferred from file names), obtained from a patient given nivolumab and ipilimumab in sequence. The origin of the receptors is a human donor with melanoma. CDR3s include the opening cysteine and the closing phenylalanine or tryptophan. The order of the fields is D gene, J gene, clone size, V gene, CDR3 protein, CDR3 DNA. D genes are given only for firm matches. Clone size, where shown, is once, few, many, or a class for clones that have expanded.

D gene: TRBD2; J gene: TRBJ2-1; clone size: -; V gene: TRBV18; CDR3 protein: CASSPRVAGAGPVEYEQFF; CDR3 DNA: TGTGCCAGCTCACCACGAGTTGCGGGAGCCGGGCCCGTGGAGTATGAGCAGTTCTTC
D gene: -; J gene: TRBJ1-4; clone size: -; V gene: TRBV5-1; CDR3 protein: CASSWGPGGTNEKLFF; CDR3 DNA: TGCGCCAGCAGTTGGGGTCCGGGAGGGACTAATGAAAAACTGTTTTTT
D gene: -; J gene: TRBJ2-7; clone size: few; V gene: TRBV5-1; CDR3 protein: CASSSLEALDPGEQYF; CDR3 DNA: TGCGCCAGCAGCAGCTTGGAGGCGCTAGATCCGGGCGAGCAGTACTTC
D gene: TRBD2; J gene: TRBJ2-1; clone size: -; V gene: TRBV11-3; CDR3 protein: CASSWTGTSNEQFF; CDR3 DNA: TGTGCCAGCAGCTGGACCGGGACTAGCAATGAGCAGTTCTTC
D gene: -; J gene: TRBJ2-7; clone size: medium-sized; V gene: TRBV11-3; CDR3 protein: CASSLEGTGYEQYF; CDR3 DNA: TGTGCCAGCAGCTTAGAGGGGACGGGCTACGAGCAGTACTTC
D gene: TRBD2; J gene: TRBJ2-5; clone size: -; V gene: TRBV29-1; CDR3 protein: CSVEGPGGETQYF; CDR3 DNA: TGCAGCGTTGAAGGGCCGGGGGGAGAGACCCAGTACTTC
D gene: TRBD2; J gene: TRBJ2-7; clone size: medium-sized; V gene: TRBV9; CDR3 protein: CASSEAGDEQYF; CDR3 DNA: TGTGCCAGCAGTGAAGCGGGGGACGAGCAGTACTTC
D gene: -; J gene: TRBJ2-2; clone size: medium-sized; V gene: TRBV11-3; CDR3 protein: CASSLDFSPAGELFF; CDR3 DNA: TGTGCCAGCAGCTTAGATTTCAGTCCCGCCGGGGAGCTGTTTTTT
D gene: -; J gene: TRBJ2-3; clone size: -; V gene: TRBV29-1; CDR3 protein: CSVENTRDWNLLHF; CDR3 DNA: TGCAGCGTAGAAAACACCCGGGACTGGAATTTATTGCATTTT
D gene: -; J gene: TRBJ2-1; clone size: -; V gene: TRBV25-1; CDR3 protein: CASSGDTPPFNEQFF; CDR3 DNA: TGTGCCAGCAGTGGTGACACCCCACCCTTTAATGAGCAGTTCTTC
D gene: -; J gene: TRBJ2-1; clone size: few; V gene: TRBV5-1; CDR3 protein: CASSLTVKSNEQFF; CDR3 DNA: TGCGCCAGCAGCTTGACAGTAAAGAGCAATGAGCAGTTCTTC
D gene: -; J gene: TRBJ2-2; clone size: few; V gene: TRBV6-8; CDR3 protein: CASSYSPRNTGELFF; CDR3 DNA: TGTGCCAGCAGTTACTCCCCTAGAAACACCGGGGAGCTGTTTTTT
D gene: -; J gene: TRBJ2-7; clone size: few; V gene: TRBV6-8; CDR3 protein: CASSYSRSVTHSYEQYF; CDR3 DNA: TGTGCCAGCAGTTACTCGAGGTCGGTCACTCACTCCTACGAGCAGTACTTC
D gene: -; J gene: TRBJ1-2; clone size: -; V gene: TRBV18; CDR3 protein: CASSVDRNYGYTF; CDR3 DNA: TGTGCCAGCTCAGTAGACAGAAACTATGGCTACACCTTC
D gene: -; J gene: TRBJ1-1; clone size: medium-sized; V gene: TRBV11-3; CDR3 protein: CASSHLSPYTEAFF; CDR3 DNA: TGTGCCAGCAGCCACCTTTCACCTTACACTGAAGCTTTCTTT